This TCR beta chain was obtained from a study of T-cell memory formation after mild COVID-19. TCRdb analysed the 5' RACE reads with MiXCR anew, one entry per CDR3 protein. The data show approximately 150,000 distinct CDR3 sequences, roughly 15% seen once. The V gene's germline CDR1 is LGHDT and CDR2 YNNKEL (reference sequence). The CDR3 consists of 16 residues. Trimming cost V 4 bases and J 1 base, with 16 bases left between them. This clonotype has only a few counts. The gene calls are TRBV3-1 and TRBJ1-1; no clear D. The sequence derives from an adult woman who had mild COVID-19 (a few samples of this study predate the infection). Cell type and time point are not known. Sequenced: PBMCs or a T cell subset sorted from them (not recorded which). The CDR3 coding sequence is TGTGCCAGCAGCCCTGGTTTAGGGCGGGGGAACACTGAAGCTTTCTTT. Residues: CASSPGLGRGNTEAFF.